What follows are 28 T cell receptor beta chains derived from one specimen sequenced in a study of T cell responses to AZD1222 COVID-19 vaccine. Libraries were prepared by immunoSEQ multiplex PCR; TCRdb keeps only in-frame clonotypes and omits some of them. The sample records 110,000 or so clones, roughly nine tenths being singletons. This sample comprised peripheral blood, obtained 28 days after the second AZD1222 dose. These receptors all stem from an adult who received the AZD1222 COVID-19 vaccine.

The V and J genes are TRBV2 and TRBJ1-6; 11 bases align to TRBD1. The CDR3 has 15 amino acids. Losses at the gene ends were 6 bases for V and 9 bases for J; bases not matched to a gene: 7. Looked up from germline, CDR1 is SNHLY and CDR2 is FYNNEI. The CDR3 here is CASSLGQGASSPLHF. The CDR3 region has the DNA TGTGCCAGCAGCCTAGGACAGGGGGCAAGTTCACCCCTCCACTTT. The variable domain in full, with the rest retrieved from reference TRBV2 and TRBJ1-6, is EPEVTQTPSHQVTQMGQEVILRCVPISNHLYFYWYRQILGQKVEFLVSFYNNEISEKSEIFDDQFSVERPDGSNFTLKIRSTKLEDSAMYFCASSLGQGASSPLHFGNGTRLTVT.

The V call is TRBV5-6, the J call TRBJ2-3; D is perhaps TRBD1 (6 bases). Trimming took 2 bases from V and 1 from J, leaving 14 bases between them. The CDR3 spans 16 residues. The germline CDR1 and CDR2 sequences are SGHDT and YYEEEE. For the CDR3, the DNA is TGTGCCAGCAGCTTTGGTACAGGGATTGGCACAGATACGCAGTATTTT. As protein: CASSFGTGIGTDTQYF.

The chain has TRBV20-1 and TRBJ1-4, with D unclear. The CDR3 runs 14 residues. CDR1 is DFQATT, CDR2 SNEGSKA, per germline (reference sequence). V was shortened by 3 bases and J by 0 bases, with 8 bases between the two germline ends. The CDR3 reads CSASPVATNEKLFF. The CDR3 nucleotides are TGCAGTGCTAGTCCCGTCGCAACTAATGAAAAACTGTTTTTT.

The chain joins TRBV10-3 to TRBJ1-1; D gene uncertain. CDR3 length: 15 amino acids. The germline V gene encodes CDR1 ENHRY and CDR2 SYGVKD. V lost 6 bases to trimming and J lost 0 bases, with 14 bases between them. The CDR3 is CAIRDRAAMNTEAFF. CDR3 in DNA: TGTGCCATCAGGGATCGGGCAGCGATGAACACTGAAGCTTTCTTT.

The rearrangement uses TRBV5-1 and TRBJ2-2; tentatively, D is TRBD1 (6 bases). V was clipped by 3 bases and J by 7 bases, with 10 bases between them. Germline V gives CDR1 SGHRS, CDR2 YFSETQ. This CDR3 is built from 13 residues. The CDR3 DNA follows: TGCGCCAGCAGCTGGACAGTTAACGGGGAGCTGTTTTTT. It yields the protein CASSWTVNGELFF.

V gene TRBV6-5 combines with J gene TRBJ2-5; TRBD2 is a possible D gene (6 bases). Deletions cut 6 bases from V and 4 bases from J, with 18 bases between. The CDR3 spans 15 residues. CDR1 and CDR2 (germline): MNHEY, SVGAGI. The CDR3 DNA follows: TGTGCCAGCAGCCACTCCCAGGGAGGACGAGAGACCCAGTACTTC. The encoded protein is CASSHSQGGRETQYF.

This chain connects TRBV7-2 to TRBJ2-7, with unresolved D. Trimming cost V 3 bases and J 6 bases, with 9 bases left between them. Germline V gene lookup returns CDR1 SGHTA and CDR2 FQGNSA. This CDR3 region has 12 residues. CDR3 nucleotides: TGTGCCAGCAGCTTGAACCGCGGCGAGCAGTACTTC. This gives the protein CASSLNRGEQYF.

The chain carries TRBV15 and TRBJ2-3; no reliable D call. The V and J ends lost 1 base and 1 base respectively, with 9 bases between them. Germline CDR1 and CDR2: LNHNV and YYDKDF (reference sequence). The CDR3 extends over 15 amino acids. The CDR3 reads CATSRVFEGTDTQYF. The CDR3 nucleotides are TGTGCCACCAGCAGAGTATTTGAGGGCACAGATACGCAGTATTTT. Variable domain in full (rest from reference TRBV15 and TRBJ2-3): DAMVIQNPRYQVTQFGKPVTLSCSQTLNHNVMYWYQQKSSQAPKLLFHYYDKDFNNEADTPDNFQSRRPNTSFCFLDIRSPGLGDTAMYLCATSRVFEGTDTQYFGPGTRLTVL.

The chain joins TRBV12-5 to TRBJ1-2; unclear D gene. V lost 4 bases and J lost 6, with 9 bases in between. The CDR3 is 12 residues long. Germline CDR1 LGHNT, CDR2 FRNRAP. The chain's CDR3 is CASGSTFHGYTF. DNA of the CDR3: TGTGCTAGTGGTTCTACGTTTCATGGCTACACCTTC. The full variable domain, in which reference TRBV12-5 and TRBJ1-2 provide the parts outside the CDR3, is DARVTQTPRHKVTEMGQEVTMRCQPILGHNTVFWYRQTMMQGLELLAYFRNRAPLDDSGMPKDRFSAEMPDATLATLKIQPSEPRDSAVYFCASGSTFHGYTFGSGTRLTVV.

V usage is TRBV5-4 and J usage is TRBJ1-1, with D hard to call. Germline-derived CDR1 and CDR2 are SGHNT and YYREEE (reference sequence). Trimming pared 4 bases from V and 1 base from J, leaving 14 bases between. The CDR3 runs to 15 residues. CDR3 in DNA: TGTGCCAGCAGCCCGGCTGGCTCCGGGAACACTGAAGCTTTCTTT. It codes for CASSPAGSGNTEAFF.

The gene calls are TRBV6-5 and TRBJ1-1, with a possible D match to TRBD1 (6 bases). CDR3 length equals 15 residues. Germline CDR1 MNHEY, CDR2 SVGAGI. Between the trimmed V and J ends, which lost 7 bases and 0 bases, there was a span of 15 bases. CDR3 bases: TGTGCCAGCATCGACTGGGGGGGCTTGAACACTGAAGCTTTCTTT. Its translation is CASIDWGGLNTEAFF.

This clone was observed a few times. The V and J genes are TRBV11-2 and TRBJ1-2; D is ambiguous. V gave up 4 bases and J gave up 8 bases, with 17 bases separating them. CDR1 is SGHAT and CDR2 is FQNNGV in the germline V gene. This CDR3 is 14 amino acids long. CDR3 residues: CASSSDARLWGYTF. The CDR3 DNA sequence: TGTGCCAGCAGCTCAGACGCGAGACTCTGGGGCTACACCTTC.

J is TRBJ1-6 and V is TRBV5-1; D is ambiguous. The CDR3 runs to 13 residues. Germline V lookup: CDR1 SGHRS, CDR2 YFSETQ. The ends were cut back, 4 bases at V and 13 bases at J, with 15 bases in the middle. CDR3 protein: CASSPRPASPLHF. Written as DNA, the CDR3 is TGCGCCAGCAGCCCTCGCCCGGCGAGTCCCCTCCACTTT.

This clone was detected a few times. The chain has TRBV10-2 and TRBJ2-2, with a possible D match to TRBD1 (6 bases). Germline V gives CDR1 WSHSY, CDR2 SAAADI. The CDR3 extends over 16 amino acids. With 9 bases removed from V and 0 bases from J, the gap between germline ends came to 17 bases. As DNA, the CDR3 is TGCGCCAGTCATATAAGGGACATTTCGAACACCGGGGAGCTGTTTTTT. As protein: CASHIRDISNTGELFF.

This clone was seen just once. This chain connects TRBV5-1 to TRBJ2-5, with 10 bases that match TRBD2. The V gene end was trimmed by 0 bases and the J gene end by 3 bases; junction bases not matched to a gene: 5. The CDR3 length is 16 residues. The germline CDR1 and CDR2 sequences are SGHRS and YFSETQ. The CDR3 here is CASSLGLAGAEETQYF. CDR3 DNA sequence: TGCGCCAGCAGCTTGGGGCTAGCGGGGGCAGAAGAGACCCAGTACTTC.

This chain uses TRBV20-1 with TRBJ1-2; D ambiguous. The CDR3 covers 11 residues. Trimming shortened V by 5 bases and J by 2 bases, and 6 bases separated the two germline ends. CDR1 and CDR2 (germline): DFQATT, SNEGSKA (reference sequence). For the CDR3, the DNA is TGCAGTGCTGGAGGGAACTATGGCTACACCTTC. As protein: CSAGGNYGYTF.

The chain joins TRBV7-9 to TRBJ1-2; D not certain. V gave up 3 bases and J gave up 4 bases, with 6 bases separating them. The CDR3 is 12 amino acids. From germline, CDR1 is SEHNR and CDR2 FQNEAQ (reference sequence). The CDR3, as DNA: TGTGCCAGCAGCTTTCCCACCTATGGCTACACCTTC. Protein sequence: CASSFPTYGYTF.

This clone occurred a few times. The chain employs TRBV12-3 or TRBV12-4 and TRBJ1-6, with TRBD1 matching 7 bases. This CDR3 is built from 13 residues. J lost 9 bases, V lost 5 bases, and 4 bases had no gene match. The CDR3 loop reads CASSDDRVSPLHF. The CDR3 region has the DNA TGTGCCAGCAGTGACGACAGGGTTTCACCCCTCCACTTT.

The J gene is TRBJ1-2, the V gene TRBV29-1; D unclear. The CDR3 covers 13 residues. Germline CDR1 is SQVTM and CDR2 is ANQGSEA. V was trimmed by 4 bases and J by 6 bases, leaving 15 bases between them. This CDR3 is CSVVREEGHGYTF. In DNA form, the CDR3 reads TGCAGCGTTGTGAGGGAGGAAGGCCATGGCTACACCTTC.

This CDR3 reads CAISDTAGYNSPLHF. The CDR3 DNA reads TGTGCCATCAGTGACACGGCAGGGTATAATTCACCCCTCCACTTT. The rearrangement links TRBV10-3 to TRBJ1-6, with D perhaps matching TRBD1 (5 bases). The V gene's germline CDR1 is ENHRY and CDR2 SYGVKD. The germline V and J ends were trimmed by 3 bases and 4 bases, with 10 bases remaining between them. This CDR3 region has 15 residues.

The chain combines TRBV12-3 or TRBV12-4 with TRBJ1-5; D ambiguous. CDR3 size: 13 residues. Trimming stripped 4 bases from V and 7 bases from J, with 11 bases between. The CDR3 region is CASSSQREQPQHF. In DNA, the CDR3 is TGTGCCAGCAGTTCACAACGGGAACAGCCCCAGCATTTT.

The CDR3 sequence: CASMEGVYNEQFF. The CDR3 bases are TGTGCCAGCATGGAGGGTGTTTACAATGAGCAGTTCTTC. The chain carries TRBV28 and TRBJ2-1, with D perhaps TRBD2 (6 bases). Trimming stripped 7 bases from V and 4 bases from J, with 11 bases between. CDR3 length: 13 residues. The V gene's germline CDR1 is MDHEN and CDR2 SYDVKM.

The rearrangement uses TRBV4-1 and TRBJ1-3; 8 nucleotides line up with TRBD1. With 2 bases clipped from V and 0 bases from J, the junction kept 6 bases outside the gene matches. CDR1 and CDR2 from the germline V gene are MGHRA and YSYEKL. This CDR3 comprises 17 residues. Here the CDR3 DNA reads TGCGCCAGCAGCCAAATGGGACAGGCCCTCTCTGGAAACACCATATATTTT. Amino acid sequence: CASSQMGQALSGNTIYF.

This clone has a single count. The chain carries TRBV6-5 and TRBJ2-5; no firm D call. This CDR3 is built from 12 residues. Trimming left V 4 bases short and J 1 base short, with 4 bases between. CDR1 MNHEY and CDR2 SVGAGI come from the germline V gene. The CDR3 DNA follows: TGTGCCAGCAGTTCATTCCAAGAGACCCAGTACTTC. Amino acid sequence: CASSSFQETQYF.

This clone was seen just once. J is TRBJ2-2 and V is TRBV5-1; 15 bases are shared with TRBD2. V gave up 2 bases and J gave up 5 bases; unmatched junction bases: 10. This CDR3 region has 19 residues. Germline-derived CDR1 and CDR2 are SGHRS and YFSETQ. The CDR3 reads CASSFLGLAGGPGTGELFF. In DNA, the CDR3 is TGCGCCAGCAGCTTTCTTGGACTAGCGGGGGGGCCGGGTACCGGGGAGCTGTTTTTT.

This chain uses TRBV19 with TRBJ1-2; the D is unclear. The germline CDR1 and CDR2 sequences are LNHDA and SQIVND (reference sequence). The CDR3 covers 14 residues. V dropped 5 bases and J dropped 2 bases, with 12 bases sitting between them. The DNA for the CDR3 is TGTGCCAGTAGTCCCGACGGTTGGAACTATGGCTACACCTTC. Amino acid sequence: CASSPDGWNYGYTF.

This clone appeared a single time. This rearrangement joins TRBV3-1 (or the pseudogene TRBV3-2) to TRBJ1-2; D gene unclear. This CDR3 has 15 residues. Germline V gives CDR1 LGHDT, CDR2 YNNKEL (reference sequence). The V and J ends lost 3 bases and 0 bases respectively, with 11 bases between them. The CDR3 nucleotides are TGTGCCAGCAGCCACGGGTCCCGAGCTAACTATGGCTACACCTTC. Amino acid sequence: CASSHGSRANYGYTF.

CDR3 nucleotides: TGTGCCAGCAGCAGATCCGGGACAGCTGGCTACACCTTC. It encodes CASSRSGTAGYTF. The chain couples TRBV11-1 to TRBJ1-2, with 7 bases fitting TRBD1. The germline V gene encodes CDR1 SGHAT and CDR2 FQDESV (reference sequence). V shed 5 bases, J shed 7 bases, and the junction held 7 bases outside the gene matches. The CDR3 covers 13 residues.